This T cell receptor beta chain was captured by sequencing in a study of blood T cell repertoires in COVID-19. Study information: Researchers got acute and convalescent COVID-19 samples from the United States, Italy and Spain. PBMCs, B-cell-depleted T cells, or T cells provided the cDNA or gDNA that made up the material.

Trimming took 0 bases from V and 0 from J, leaving 6 bases between them. The CDR3 extends over 14 amino acids. CDR1 and CDR2 from the germline V gene are LNHDA and SQIVND (reference sequence). Authors' data handling: Reference gene primer amplification yielded estimated nucleated cell counts. The table came from immunoSEQ multiplex PCR; TCRdb's copy has only in-frame clones and leaves some out. V, J and clone size reflect that table, while D and trimming were determined from the DNA. The sample holds 200,000 to 250,000 clones, more than 65% seen once. The chain is built from TRBV19 and TRBJ2-7, with unresolved D. This sequence was found in a woman aged 30 to 39 who had recovered from COVID-19. The source material was peripheral blood. The CDR3: CASSIEQNSYEQYF. CDR3 DNA: TGTGCCAGTAGTATAGAACAGAACTCCTACGAGCAGTACTTC.